This T cell receptor (beta chain) comes out of a study of blood T cell repertoires in COVID-19 (dated by TCRdb to the early 2020s). Study-wide context: Samples from collaborators originated in the United States, Italy and Spain and spanned both the acute and convalescent phases of COVID-19. The material from the prospective study consisted of cDNA or gDNA derived from T cells, B-cell-depleted T cells, or PBMCs. The dataset comprised deeply sampled blood TCRbeta repertoires from subjects exposed to, actively infected with, or recovered from COVID-19. The repertoires were released in a freely available public database intended as a resource for research on the immune response to SARS-CoV-2. The samples were drawn from two sources: the first 160 participants of the ongoing ImmuneRACE study, and 1,000 to 1,500 subjects contributed by 6 global collaborators. A de-identified subject ID, COVID-19 status, age in years and sex were almost always included in the sample metadata. Where available, HLA class I and class II types were taken from metadata supplied by the sample provider and were not determined by assay-based typing. General study outcomes and caveats: Clinical and demographic metadata were provided uncurated, with the amount varying by source and participant.

As concerns this clone: Its antigen is unknown. Nothing much larger sits one base from this clone, and base qualities are not available.

Each collaborating institution followed its own protocols to collect whole blood in K2EDTA tubes. For TCRbeta analysis, collaborators shipped samples as frozen whole blood, isolated PBMCs, or DNA extracted from either of those sample types. The immunoSEQ Assay, a bias-controlled multiplex PCR, was used to amplify TCRbeta CDR3 regions from genomic DNA. The original methods were these. The number of nucleated cells in each sample was estimated by amplification of reference gene primers within the assay. To quantify the absolute abundance of each unique TCRbeta CDR3 rearrangement, sequence reads were collapsed and filtered. For each sample, productive Simpson clonality was calculated by taking the square root of Simpson's diversity index across productive rearrangements. TCRdb took over this immuneACCESS table, retaining in-frame rearrangements with V and J assigned. Such tables are incomplete; in checked studies, under half of the missing clones stem from an unresolved V gene, and the remainder is unexplained. For V, J and clone size, that table is used; D and trimming come from the DNA. The sample table lists roughly 20,000 clones, around 86% of them with a count of one. Of the sample, around 9.9% falls within the top ten clones.

The germline ends are 11 bases apart after V is trimmed by 4 bases and J by 5 bases. The CDR3 numbers 12 residues from cysteine through phenylalanine. CDR3 DNA is the only sequence kept; it has 36 bases, read in frame from the first base. The germline V gene sets CDR1 to SQVTM and CDR2 to ANQGSEA. The clonotype was recovered from a human donor in a cohort sampled during active COVID-19. The rearrangement combines TRBV29-1 with TRBJ1-2; the D gene is possibly TRBD1, with 6 bases matching. Material for sequencing was peripheral blood. The sequence in DNA is TGCAGCGTTGGGAACAGGGAGTATGGCTACACCTTC. Its translation is CSVGNREYGYTF.